A selection of T cell receptor beta chains follows, all from one sample in a study of T cell responses to AZD1222 COVID-19 vaccine. The assay was immunoSEQ multiplex PCR, and TCRdb's table has in-frame clones only and misses some. The sample yields some 180,000 clones, 85% to 95% seen once. The source was peripheral blood, collected 28 days after the second dose of the MenACWY control vaccine. All receptors come from an adult who received the MenACWY meningococcal vaccine as a control. The conserved cysteine and the conserved F or W are not part of the CDR3 here. D genes are given only for firm matches.

D gene: TRBD1
J gene: TRBJ1-1
V gene: TRBV4-2
CDR3 protein: ASSQELSGGNTEAF

D gene: .
J gene: TRBJ1-2
V gene: TRBV5-1
CDR3 protein: ASSSEGLGPNYGYT

D gene: .
J gene: TRBJ1-4
V gene: TRBV30
CDR3 protein: AWSRQSTNEKLF

D gene: TRBD1
J gene: TRBJ1-5
V gene: TRBV10-3
CDR3 protein: AIRAQGAQPQH

D gene: .
J gene: TRBJ2-5
V gene: TRBV2
CDR3 protein: ASKGGGETQY

D gene: TRBD1
J gene: TRBJ2-3
V gene: TRBV6-6
CDR3 protein: ASSYGTVTDTQY

D gene: .
J gene: TRBJ2-2
V gene: TRBV27
CDR3 protein: ASSLSARVGSVPPPGELF

D gene: TRBD1
J gene: TRBJ1-1
V gene: TRBV7-9
CDR3 protein: ASSGQGAGTEAF

D gene: .
J gene: TRBJ1-2
V gene: TRBV12-3/TRBV12-4
CDR3 protein: ASSWVYGYT

D gene: .
J gene: TRBJ2-6
V gene: TRBV6-4
CDR3 protein: ASSVGQGGANVLT

D gene: .
J gene: TRBJ2-1
V gene: TRBV3-1/TRBV3-2
CDR3 protein: ASSQGTGGEQF

D gene: .
J gene: TRBJ1-3
V gene: TRBV28
CDR3 protein: ASTRGVGNTIY

D gene: TRBD1
J gene: TRBJ1-6
V gene: TRBV19
CDR3 protein: ASRQTGTGTPLH

D gene: TRBD1
J gene: TRBJ1-5
V gene: TRBV19
CDR3 protein: ASSTGQGDQPQH

D gene: TRBD1
J gene: TRBJ2-7
V gene: TRBV11-2
CDR3 protein: ASSFVTGAHEQY

D gene: .
J gene: TRBJ2-6
V gene: TRBV5-1
CDR3 protein: ASSPSSGANVLT

D gene: .
J gene: TRBJ2-2
V gene: TRBV7-2
CDR3 protein: ASSRYPGELF

D gene: .
J gene: TRBJ1-2
V gene: TRBV18
CDR3 protein: ASSSLRAGDYGYT

D gene: TRBD1
J gene: TRBJ1-6
V gene: TRBV5-8
CDR3 protein: ASSVPAGQGYSPLH

D gene: TRBD1
J gene: TRBJ1-4
V gene: TRBV29-1
CDR3 protein: SVGQGQGEKLF

D gene: TRBD2
J gene: TRBJ2-1
V gene: TRBV2
CDR3 protein: ASKVAGQF

D gene: .
J gene: TRBJ1-6
V gene: TRBV12-3/TRBV12-4
CDR3 protein: ASRFRDNSPLH

D gene: .
J gene: TRBJ2-2
V gene: TRBV5-5
CDR3 protein: ASSLRVVGTGELF

D gene: TRBD2
J gene: TRBJ2-1
V gene: TRBV3-1/TRBV3-2
CDR3 protein: ASSQDLLAGTNEQF